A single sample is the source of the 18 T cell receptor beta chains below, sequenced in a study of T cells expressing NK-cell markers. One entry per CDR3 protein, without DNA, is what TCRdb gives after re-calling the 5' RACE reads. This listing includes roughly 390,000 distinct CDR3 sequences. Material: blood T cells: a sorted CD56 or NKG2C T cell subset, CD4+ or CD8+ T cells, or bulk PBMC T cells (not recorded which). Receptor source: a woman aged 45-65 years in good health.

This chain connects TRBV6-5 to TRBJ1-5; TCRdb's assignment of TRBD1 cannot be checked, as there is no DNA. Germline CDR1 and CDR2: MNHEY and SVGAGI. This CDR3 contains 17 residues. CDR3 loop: CASSYRSAGGSNQPQHF.

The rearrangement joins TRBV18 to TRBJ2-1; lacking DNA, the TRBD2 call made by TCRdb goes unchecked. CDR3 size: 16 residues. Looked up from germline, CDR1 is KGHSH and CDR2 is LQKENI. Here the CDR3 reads CASSPPRTRLDNEQFF.

CDR3 in amino acids: CADATGGASGYTF. V usage is TRBV12-3 or TRBV12-4 and J usage is TRBJ1-2; absent DNA, TCRdb's TRBD1 call cannot be checked. The CDR3 loop spans 13 amino acids.

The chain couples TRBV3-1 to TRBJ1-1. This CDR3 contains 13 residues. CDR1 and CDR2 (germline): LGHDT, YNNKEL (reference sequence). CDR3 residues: CASSQDQVSEAFF.

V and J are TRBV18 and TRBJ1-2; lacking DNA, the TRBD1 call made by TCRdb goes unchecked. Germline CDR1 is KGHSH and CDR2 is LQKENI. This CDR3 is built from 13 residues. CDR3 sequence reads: CASSPLQGTGYTF.

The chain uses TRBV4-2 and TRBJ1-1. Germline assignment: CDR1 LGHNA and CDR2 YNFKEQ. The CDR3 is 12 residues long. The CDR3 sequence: CASSQLSTEAFF.

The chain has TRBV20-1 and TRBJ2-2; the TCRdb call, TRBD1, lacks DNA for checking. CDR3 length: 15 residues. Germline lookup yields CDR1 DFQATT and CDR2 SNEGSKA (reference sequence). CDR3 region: CSAPGQGSYTGELFF.

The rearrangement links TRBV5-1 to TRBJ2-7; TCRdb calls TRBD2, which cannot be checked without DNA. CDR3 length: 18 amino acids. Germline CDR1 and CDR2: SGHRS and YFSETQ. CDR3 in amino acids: CASSLSSGRKQGSYEQYF.

CDR3: CASRLEQGEYAEQYF. The V and J genes are TRBV28 and TRBJ2-7; the D call of TRBD1 rests on TCRdb alone, since no DNA is present to check it. Germline CDR1 reads MDHEN; CDR2 reads SYDVKM. CDR3 length: 15 residues.

CDR3 region: CASSFFTSGSGELFF. This sequence joins TRBV28 and TRBJ2-2; absent DNA, TCRdb's TRBD2 call cannot be checked. CDR3 size: 15 residues. Germline CDR1 is MDHEN and CDR2 is SYDVKM. Complete variable domain (other parts from reference TRBV28 and TRBJ2-2): DVKVTQSSRYLVKRTGEKVFLECVQDMDHENMFWYRQDPGLGLRLIYFSYDVKMKEKGDIPEGYSVSREKKERFSLILESASTNQTSMYLCASSFFTSGSGELFFGEGSRLTVL.

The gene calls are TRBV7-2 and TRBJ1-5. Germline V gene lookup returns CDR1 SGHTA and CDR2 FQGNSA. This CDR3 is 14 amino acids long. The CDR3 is CASSLGSHNQPQHF.

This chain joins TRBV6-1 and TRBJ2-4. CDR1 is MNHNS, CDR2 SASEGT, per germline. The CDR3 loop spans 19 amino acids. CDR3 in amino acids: CASSETDRGWIKAKNIQYF.

CDR3 protein: CASSANVFPSGFTQYF. The chain has TRBV25-1 and TRBJ2-5; TCRdb designates TRBD2, a call that cannot be tested without DNA. Germline V CDR1 and CDR2: MGHDK, SYGVNS. The CDR3 has 16 amino acids. The full variable domain, in which reference TRBV25-1 and TRBJ2-5 provide the parts outside the CDR3, is EADIYQTPRYLVIGTGKKITLECSQTMGHDKMYWYQQDPGMELHLIHYSYGVNSTEKGDLSSESTVSRIRTEHFPLTLESARPSHTSQYLCASSANVFPSGFTQYFGPGTRLLVL.

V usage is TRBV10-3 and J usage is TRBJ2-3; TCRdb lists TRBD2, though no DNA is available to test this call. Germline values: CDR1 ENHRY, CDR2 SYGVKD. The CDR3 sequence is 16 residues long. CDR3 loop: CAISQGLAGFTDTQYF.

This CDR3 is CASTRTSGTYEQYF. The V and J genes are TRBV6-2 or TRBV6-3 and TRBJ2-7; without DNA, the TCRdb call of TRBD2 cannot be checked. The CDR3 runs to 14 residues. The germline V gene encodes CDR1 MNHEY and CDR2 SVGEGT.

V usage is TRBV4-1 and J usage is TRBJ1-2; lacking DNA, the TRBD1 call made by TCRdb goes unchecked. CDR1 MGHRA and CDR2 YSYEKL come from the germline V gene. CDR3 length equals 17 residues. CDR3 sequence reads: CASSQGRIGGTNYGYTF.

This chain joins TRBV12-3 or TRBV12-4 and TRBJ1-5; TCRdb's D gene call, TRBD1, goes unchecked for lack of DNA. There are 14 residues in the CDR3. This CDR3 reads CASSFVSGNQPQHF.

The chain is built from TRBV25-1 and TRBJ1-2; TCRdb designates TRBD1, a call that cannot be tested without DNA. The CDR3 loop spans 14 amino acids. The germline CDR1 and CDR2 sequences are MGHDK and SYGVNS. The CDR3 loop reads CASSPGQGAAGYTF.